Included here is one T cell receptor (beta chain) sequence, with context. Its antigen is currently unknown. The CDR3 totals 18 residues. The germline V gene has CDR1 MNHNY and CDR2 SVGAGI (reference sequence). Between the trimmed V and J ends, which lost 2 bases and 5 bases, there was a span of 25 bases. The data stem from a study of T-cell memory formation after mild COVID-19. Study-level findings and limits: Pre-infection memory harbored some responding clones, suggesting cross-reactive memory joined. The main location of contracting CD4+ clones was CM and EM, and that of contracting CD8+ clones was EMRA. Contracting clones from day 15 to 85 showed balanced CD4/CD8; later expanders favored CD4+.

TCR alpha and TCR beta cDNA libraries carrying sample barcodes and UMIs were produced by 5'RACE using constant-segment primers. TCRdb processed the 5' RACE reads anew with MiXCR; each CDR3 protein has one entry. The sample lists under 300,000 distinct CDR3 sequences; about 16% were seen once. The sequenced sample consisted of PBMCs or a T cell subset sorted from them (not recorded which). The source is a man between 18 and 29 years old who had mild COVID-19 (a few samples of this study predate the infection). Cell type and time point are not known. This rearrangement joins TRBV6-6 to TRBJ2-7; D not resolved. Here the CDR3 reads CASSYPSAIALGVDEQYF. CDR3 nucleotides: TGTGCCAGCAGTTACCCCTCAGCCATAGCTTTAGGTGTCGACGAGCAGTACTTC.